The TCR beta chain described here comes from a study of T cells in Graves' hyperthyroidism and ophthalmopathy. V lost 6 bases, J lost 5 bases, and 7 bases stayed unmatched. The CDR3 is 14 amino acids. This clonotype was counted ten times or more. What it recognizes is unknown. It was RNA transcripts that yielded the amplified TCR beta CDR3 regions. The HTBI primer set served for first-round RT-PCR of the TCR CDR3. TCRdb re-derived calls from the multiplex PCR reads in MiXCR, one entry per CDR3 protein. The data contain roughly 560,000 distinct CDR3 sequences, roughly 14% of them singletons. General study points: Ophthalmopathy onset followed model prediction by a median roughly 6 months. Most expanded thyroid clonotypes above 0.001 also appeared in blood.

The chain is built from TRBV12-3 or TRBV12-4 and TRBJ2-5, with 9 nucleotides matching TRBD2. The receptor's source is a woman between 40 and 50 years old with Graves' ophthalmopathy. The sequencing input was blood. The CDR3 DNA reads TGTGCCAGCAGCAGTAGCGGGAGAGGGGAGACCCAGTACTTC. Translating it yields CASSSSGRGETQYF.